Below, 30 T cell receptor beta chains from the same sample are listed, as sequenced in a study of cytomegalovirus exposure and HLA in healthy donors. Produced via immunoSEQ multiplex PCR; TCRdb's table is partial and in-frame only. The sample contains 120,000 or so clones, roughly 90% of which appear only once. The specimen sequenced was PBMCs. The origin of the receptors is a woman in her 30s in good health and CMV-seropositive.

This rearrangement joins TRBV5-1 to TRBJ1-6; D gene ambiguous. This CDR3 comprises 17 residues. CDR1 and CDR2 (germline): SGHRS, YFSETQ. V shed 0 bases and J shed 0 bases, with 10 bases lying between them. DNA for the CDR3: TGCGCCAGCAGCTTGGGCCCGGTAAGCTCCTATAATTCACCCCTCCACTTT. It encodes CASSLGPVSSYNSPLHF.

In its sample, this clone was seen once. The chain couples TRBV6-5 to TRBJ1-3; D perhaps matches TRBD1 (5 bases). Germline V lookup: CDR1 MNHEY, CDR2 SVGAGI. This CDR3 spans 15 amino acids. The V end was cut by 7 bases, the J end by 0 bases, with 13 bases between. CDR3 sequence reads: CASKRDFGSGNTIYF. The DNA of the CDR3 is TGTGCCAGCAAGCGGGACTTCGGCTCTGGAAACACCATATATTTT.

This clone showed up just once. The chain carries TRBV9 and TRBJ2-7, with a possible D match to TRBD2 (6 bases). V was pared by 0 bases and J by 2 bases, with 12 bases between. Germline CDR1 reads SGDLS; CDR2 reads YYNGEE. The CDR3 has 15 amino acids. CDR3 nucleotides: TGTGCCAGCAGCGTAGGTGGGGACTGGCCCTACGAGCAGTACTTC. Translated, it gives CASSVGGDWPYEQYF.

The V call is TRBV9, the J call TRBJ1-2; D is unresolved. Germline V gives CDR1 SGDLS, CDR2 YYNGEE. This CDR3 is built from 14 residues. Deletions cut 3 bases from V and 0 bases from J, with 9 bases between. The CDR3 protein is CASSGTSANYGYTF. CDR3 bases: TGTGCCAGCAGCGGAACCAGTGCTAACTATGGCTACACCTTC.

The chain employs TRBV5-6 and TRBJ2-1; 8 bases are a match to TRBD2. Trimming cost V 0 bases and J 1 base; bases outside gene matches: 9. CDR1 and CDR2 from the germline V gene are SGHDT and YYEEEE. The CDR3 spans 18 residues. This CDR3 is CASSLELAGPPSYNEQFF. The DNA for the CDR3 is TGTGCCAGCAGCTTGGAGCTAGCGGGCCCGCCTTCCTACAATGAGCAGTTCTTC.

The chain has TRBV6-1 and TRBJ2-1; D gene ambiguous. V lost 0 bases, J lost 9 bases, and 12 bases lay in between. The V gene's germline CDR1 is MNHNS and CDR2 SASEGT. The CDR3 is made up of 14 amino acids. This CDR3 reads CASSEARLNGEQFF. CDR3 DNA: TGTGCCAGCAGTGAAGCGCGACTGAACGGTGAGCAGTTCTTC.

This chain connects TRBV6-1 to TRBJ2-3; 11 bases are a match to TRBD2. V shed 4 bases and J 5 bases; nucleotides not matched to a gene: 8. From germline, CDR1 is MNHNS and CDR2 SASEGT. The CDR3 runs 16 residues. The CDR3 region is CASSVIAGGVGDTQYF. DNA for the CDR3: TGTGCCAGCAGTGTGATAGCGGGAGGGGTGGGAGATACGCAGTATTTT.

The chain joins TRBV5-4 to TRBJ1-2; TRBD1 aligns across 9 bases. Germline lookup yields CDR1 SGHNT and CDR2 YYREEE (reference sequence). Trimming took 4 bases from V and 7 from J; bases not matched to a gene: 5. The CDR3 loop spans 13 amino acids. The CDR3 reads CASSPDRGSGYTF. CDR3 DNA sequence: TGTGCCAGCAGCCCAGACAGGGGGAGTGGCTACACCTTC. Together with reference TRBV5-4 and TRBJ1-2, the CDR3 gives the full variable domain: ETGVTQSPTHLIKTRGQQVTLRCSSQSGHNTVSWYQQALGQGPQFIFQYYREEENGRGNFPPRFSGLQFPNYSSELNVNALELDDSALYLCASSPDRGSGYTFGSGTRLTVV.

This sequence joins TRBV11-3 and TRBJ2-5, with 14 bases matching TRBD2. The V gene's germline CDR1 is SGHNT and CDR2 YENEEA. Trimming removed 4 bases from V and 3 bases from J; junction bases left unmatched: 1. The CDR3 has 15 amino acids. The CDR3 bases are TGTGCCAGCAGCTCGGGACTAGCGGGAGAAGAGACCCAGTACTTC. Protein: CASSSGLAGEETQYF.

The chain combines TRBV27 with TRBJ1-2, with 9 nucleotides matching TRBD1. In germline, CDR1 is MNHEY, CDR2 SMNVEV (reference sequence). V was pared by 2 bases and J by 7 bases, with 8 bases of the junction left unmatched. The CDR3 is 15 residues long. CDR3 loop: CASSLGGQGSSGYTF. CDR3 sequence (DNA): TGTGCCAGCAGTTTAGGGGGACAGGGATCGAGTGGCTACACCTTC.

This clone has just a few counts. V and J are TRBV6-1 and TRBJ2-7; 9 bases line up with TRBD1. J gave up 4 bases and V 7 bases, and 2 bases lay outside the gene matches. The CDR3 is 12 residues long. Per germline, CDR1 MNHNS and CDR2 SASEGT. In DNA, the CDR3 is TGTGCCAGCACCGGGACAGGGTACGAGCAGTACTTC. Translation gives CASTGTGYEQYF.

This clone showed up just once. Here the CDR3 DNA reads TGTGCCAGCAGCCCCCGCGGGGGTAAAAGCTCTGAAGCTTTCTTT. The encoded protein is CASSPRGGKSSEAFF. J is TRBJ1-1 and V is TRBV2; possibly TRBD1 for D (5 bases). The V gene's germline CDR1 is SNHLY and CDR2 FYNNEI. The V gene lost 6 bases and the J gene lost 6 bases, with 20 bases spanning the gap. The CDR3 is made up of 15 amino acids.

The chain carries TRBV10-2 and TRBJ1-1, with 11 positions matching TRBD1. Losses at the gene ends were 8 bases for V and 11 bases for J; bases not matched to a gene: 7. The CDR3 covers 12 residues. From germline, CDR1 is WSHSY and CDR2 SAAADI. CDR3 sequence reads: CASRGQGASAFF. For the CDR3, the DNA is TGCGCCAGCCGAGGACAGGGGGCGTCTGCTTTCTTT.

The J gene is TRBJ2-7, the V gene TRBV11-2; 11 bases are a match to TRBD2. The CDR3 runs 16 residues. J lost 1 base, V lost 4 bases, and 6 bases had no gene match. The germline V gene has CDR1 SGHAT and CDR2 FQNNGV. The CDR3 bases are TGTGCCAGCAGCTACATTACTAGCGGGGGATCCTACGAGCAGTACTTC. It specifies CASSYITSGGSYEQYF.

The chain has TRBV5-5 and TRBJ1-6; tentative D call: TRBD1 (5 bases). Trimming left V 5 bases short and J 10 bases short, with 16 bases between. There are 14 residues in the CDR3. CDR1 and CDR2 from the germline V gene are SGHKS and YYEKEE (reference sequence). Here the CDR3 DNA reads TGTGCCAGCAGGAGGACGGGGGAAGGCTCACCCCTCCACTTT. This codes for CASRRTGEGSPLHF.

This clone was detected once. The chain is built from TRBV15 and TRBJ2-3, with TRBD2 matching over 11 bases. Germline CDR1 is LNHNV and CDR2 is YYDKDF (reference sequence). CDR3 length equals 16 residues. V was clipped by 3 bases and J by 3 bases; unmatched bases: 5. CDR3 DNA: TGTGCCACCAGCAGTTTAACTAGCGGGGGAACAGATACGCAGTATTTT. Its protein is CATSSLTSGGTDTQYF. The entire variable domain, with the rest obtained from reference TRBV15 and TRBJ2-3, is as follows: DAMVIQNPRYQVTQFGKPVTLSCSQTLNHNVMYWYQQKSSQAPKLLFHYYDKDFNNEADTPDNFQSRRPNTSFCFLDIRSPGLGDTAMYLCATSSLTSGGTDTQYFGPGTRLTVL.

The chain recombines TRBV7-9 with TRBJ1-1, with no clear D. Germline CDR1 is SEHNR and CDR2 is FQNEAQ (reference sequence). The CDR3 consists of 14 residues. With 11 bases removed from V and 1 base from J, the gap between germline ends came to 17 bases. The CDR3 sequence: CALRGVSENTEAFF. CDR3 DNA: TGTGCCCTCCGAGGCGTCAGTGAGAACACTGAAGCTTTCTTT.

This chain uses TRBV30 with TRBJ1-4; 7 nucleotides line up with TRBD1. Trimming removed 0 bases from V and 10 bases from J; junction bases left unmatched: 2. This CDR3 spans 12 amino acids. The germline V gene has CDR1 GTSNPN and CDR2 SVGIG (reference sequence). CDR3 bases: TGTGCCTGGAGTGTCCAGGGGGGAAAACTGTTTTTT. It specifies CAWSVQGGKLFF.

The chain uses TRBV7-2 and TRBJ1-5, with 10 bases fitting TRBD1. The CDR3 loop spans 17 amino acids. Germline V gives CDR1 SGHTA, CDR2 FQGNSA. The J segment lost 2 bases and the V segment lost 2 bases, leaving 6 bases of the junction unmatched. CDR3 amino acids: CASSLKGQGMGNQPQHF. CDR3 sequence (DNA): TGTGCCAGCAGCTTAAAGGGACAGGGGATGGGCAATCAGCCCCAGCATTTT.

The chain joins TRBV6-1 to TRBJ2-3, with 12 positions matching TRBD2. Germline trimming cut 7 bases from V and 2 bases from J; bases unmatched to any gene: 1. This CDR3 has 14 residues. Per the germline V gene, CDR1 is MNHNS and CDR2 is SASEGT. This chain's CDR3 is CASTSGGATDTQYF. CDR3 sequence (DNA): TGTGCCAGCACTAGCGGGGGGGCCACAGATACGCAGTATTTT.

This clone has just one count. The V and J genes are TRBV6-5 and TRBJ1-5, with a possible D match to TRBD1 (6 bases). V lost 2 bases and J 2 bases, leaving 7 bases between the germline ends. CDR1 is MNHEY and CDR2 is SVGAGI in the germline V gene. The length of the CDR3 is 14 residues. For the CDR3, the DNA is TGTGCCAGCAGTTACGGGGGCGGCAATCAGCCCCAGCATTTT. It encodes CASSYGGGNQPQHF.

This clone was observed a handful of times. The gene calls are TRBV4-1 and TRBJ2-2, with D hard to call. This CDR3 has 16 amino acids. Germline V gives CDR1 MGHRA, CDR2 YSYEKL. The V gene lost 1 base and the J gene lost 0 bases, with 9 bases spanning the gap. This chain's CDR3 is CASSQAPRPNTGELFF. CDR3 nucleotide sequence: TGCGCCAGCAGCCAAGCGCCTAGACCGAACACCGGGGAGCTGTTTTTT.

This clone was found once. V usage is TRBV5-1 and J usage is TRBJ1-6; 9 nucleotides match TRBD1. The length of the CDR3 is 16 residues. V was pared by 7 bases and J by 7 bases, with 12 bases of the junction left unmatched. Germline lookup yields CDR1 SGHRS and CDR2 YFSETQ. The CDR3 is CASGTGGVSRNSPLHF. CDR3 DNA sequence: TGCGCCAGCGGCACAGGGGGCGTATCGAGAAATTCACCCCTCCACTTT.

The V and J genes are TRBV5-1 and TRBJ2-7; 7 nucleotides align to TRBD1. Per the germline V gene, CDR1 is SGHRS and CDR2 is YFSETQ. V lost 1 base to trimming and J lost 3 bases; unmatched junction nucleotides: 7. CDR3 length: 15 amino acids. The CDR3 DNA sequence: TGCGCCAGCAGCTTGATATGGGACAGCTTCTACGAGCAGTACTTC. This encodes CASSLIWDSFYEQYF.

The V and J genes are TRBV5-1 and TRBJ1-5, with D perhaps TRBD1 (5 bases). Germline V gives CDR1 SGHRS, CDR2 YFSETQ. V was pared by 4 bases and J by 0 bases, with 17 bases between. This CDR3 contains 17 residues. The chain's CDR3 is CASSHAFQGHSNQPQHF. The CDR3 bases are TGCGCCAGCAGCCACGCTTTCCAGGGCCATAGCAATCAGCCCCAGCATTTT. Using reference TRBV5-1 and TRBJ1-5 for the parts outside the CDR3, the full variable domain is KAGVTQTPRYLIKTRGQQVTLSCSPISGHRSVSWYQQTPGQGLQFLFEYFSETQRNKGNFPGRFSGRQFSNSRSEMNVSTLELGDSALYLCASSHAFQGHSNQPQHFGDGTRLSIL.

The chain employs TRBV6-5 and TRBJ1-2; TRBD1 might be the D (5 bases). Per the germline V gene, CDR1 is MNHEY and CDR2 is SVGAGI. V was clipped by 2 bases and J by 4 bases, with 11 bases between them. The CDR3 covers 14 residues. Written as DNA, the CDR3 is TGTGCCAGCAGTTACGATAGGGGAACCTATGGCTACACCTTC. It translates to CASSYDRGTYGYTF.

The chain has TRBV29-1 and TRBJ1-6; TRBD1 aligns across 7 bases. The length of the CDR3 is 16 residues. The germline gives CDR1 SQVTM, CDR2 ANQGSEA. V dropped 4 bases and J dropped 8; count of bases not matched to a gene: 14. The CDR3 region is CSVGGQATRGYSPLHF. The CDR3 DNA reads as TGCAGCGTTGGCGGACAGGCCACCCGGGGGTATTCACCCCTCCACTTT.

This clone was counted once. The CDR3 loop reads CASSETLEGEGIYNEQFF. CDR3 nucleotides: TGTGCCAGCAGTGAAACGTTAGAGGGGGAGGGGATCTACAATGAGCAGTTCTTC. J is TRBJ2-1 and V is TRBV6-1, with D maybe TRBD2 (7 bases). CDR1 and CDR2 from the germline V gene are MNHNS and SASEGT. Trimming pared 2 bases from V and 3 bases from J, leaving 20 bases between. The CDR3 is made up of 18 amino acids.

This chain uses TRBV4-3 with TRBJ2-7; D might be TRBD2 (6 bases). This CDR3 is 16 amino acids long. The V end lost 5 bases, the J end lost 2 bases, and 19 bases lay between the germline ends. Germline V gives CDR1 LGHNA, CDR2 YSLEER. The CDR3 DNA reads TGCGCCAGCAGCGCAAGGAGGGCAAGGAGCCCCTACGAGCAGTACTTC. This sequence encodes CASSARRARSPYEQYF.

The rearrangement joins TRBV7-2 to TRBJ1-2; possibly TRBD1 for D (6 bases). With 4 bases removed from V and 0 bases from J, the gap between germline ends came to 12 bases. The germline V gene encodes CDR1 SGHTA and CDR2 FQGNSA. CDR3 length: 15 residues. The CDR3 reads CASSYSDRTNYGYTF. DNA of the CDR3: TGTGCCAGCAGCTACTCGGACAGAACTAACTATGGCTACACCTTC.